This T cell receptor (beta chain) emerged from a study of control samples from healthy donors and cancer patients. This CDR3 region has 18 residues. The V end was cut by 8 bases, the J end by 0 bases, with 20 bases between. The germline gives CDR1 SGHVS, CDR2 FQNEAQ. Sequencing was performed with immunoSEQ multiplex PCR; in TCRdb, only in-frame clones are kept and a portion is missing. The table shows 100,000 to 150,000 clones, with over 80% occurring only once. Sequencing was carried out using PBMCs. The receptor comes from an older man with head and neck cancer. J is TRBJ2-6 and V is TRBV7-8; perhaps D is TRBD1 or TRBD2 (6 bases each). CDR3 region: CASSQRGPGASGANVLTF. In DNA, the CDR3 is TGTGCCAGCTCTCAGAGGGGACCGGGGGCCTCTGGGGCCAACGTCCTGACTTTC.